The rows below give T cell receptor beta chains drawn from one sample of a study of beta chain features in type 1 diabetes. The assay was immunoSEQ multiplex PCR, and TCRdb's table has in-frame clones only and misses some. The sample yields 150,000 to 190,000 clones, under 9.5% seen once. Sequencing used central memory CD4+ T cells from blood. The receptor source for this set is a man aged 18 to 30 in good health. Both conserved end residues are part of each CDR3. D genes are given only for firm matches. Some rows mark clone size as missing; the rest say once, few, many or name a class of expanded clone.

v_call	j_call	cdr3_length	clone_size	d_call	cdr3_aa	cdr3_nt
TRBV18	TRBJ1-2	16	few	TRBD1	CASSPPGTANIYGYTF	TGTGCCAGCTCACCCCCAGGGACAGCGAACATCTATGGCTACACCTTC
TRBV11-2	TRBJ2-5	14	few	NA	CASRKDSNQETQYF	TGTGCCAGCAGAAAGGACAGTAATCAAGAGACCCAGTACTTC
TRBV7-3	TRBJ2-1	15	NA	TRBD2	CASSFGGGYFNEQFF	TGTGCCAGCAGCTTCGGCGGGGGGTACTTCAATGAGCAGTTCTTC
TRBV4-1	TRBJ2-3	17	few	TRBD2	CASSQDQPSGSLDTQYF	TGCGCCAGCAGCCAAGATCAGCCTAGCGGGAGTCTAGATACGCAGTATTTT
TRBV30	TRBJ1-4	15	NA	TRBD1	CAWSYLGQANEKLFF	TGTGCCTGGAGCTACCTGGGACAGGCAAATGAAAAACTGTTTTTT
TRBV28	TRBJ1-2	16	few	TRBD1	CASRTDQGGDHYGYTF	TGTGCCAGCAGGACCGACCAGGGGGGTGATCACTATGGCTACACCTTC
TRBV29-1	TRBJ1-4	12	few	TRBD1	CSVGQGTEKLFF	TGCAGCGTTGGACAGGGGACTGAAAAACTGTTTTTT
TRBV7-2	TRBJ2-2	15	few	TRBD2	CASSNLAGGTGELFF	TGTGCCAGCAGCAACCTGGCGGGGGGGACCGGGGAGCTGTTTTTT
TRBV7-2	TRBJ2-1	14	few	NA	CASSSESRNNEQFF	TGTGCCAGCAGCTCGGAGAGTCGGAACAATGAGCAGTTCTTC
TRBV15	TRBJ2-4	15	many	NA	CATSRAELVRDIQYF	TGTGCCACCAGCAGAGCGGAACTAGTTCGGGACATTCAGTACTTC
TRBV11-1	TRBJ2-3	15	NA	NA	CASSPRASGGDTQYF	TGTGCCAGCAGCCCCCGGGCCTCCGGGGGAGATACGCAGTATTTT
TRBV19	TRBJ1-2	16	few	NA	CASTNPSSGADYGYTF	TGTGCCAGTACAAACCCCAGTTCGGGTGCCGACTATGGCTACACCTTC
TRBV11-2	TRBJ2-7	15	many	TRBD1	CASSLRGQGTYEQYF	TGTGCCAGCAGCTTACGGGGACAGGGGACCTACGAGCAGTACTTC
TRBV7-2	TRBJ2-7	16	NA	TRBD1	CASSLAAGTGQGEQYF	TGTGCCAGCAGCTTAGCAGCCGGGACAGGGCAGGGCGAGCAGTACTTC
TRBV9	TRBJ2-5	14	NA	NA	CASSSQGTRETQYF	TGTGCCAGCAGCTCACAGGGTACGCGGGAGACCCAGTACTTC
TRBV5-1	TRBJ2-6	17	few	NA	CASSLDPGGPGANVLTF	TGCGCCAGCAGCCTGGACCCAGGAGGACCTGGGGCCAACGTCCTGACTTTC
TRBV5-1	TRBJ2-7	14	few	NA	CASGPGQGTHEQYF	TGCGCCAGCGGTCCCGGGCAGGGGACCCACGAGCAGTACTTC
TRBV11-1	TRBJ2-5	13	NA	NA	CASSPNRHQTQYF	TGTGCCAGCAGCCCCAACCGACATCAGACCCAGTACTTC
TRBV18	TRBJ1-1	14	many	NA	CASSPTGRNTEAFF	TGTGCCAGCTCACCAACAGGACGGAACACTGAAGCTTTCTTT
TRBV19	TRBJ1-1	13	few	NA	CASTANWATEAFF	TGTGCCAGCACGGCCAACTGGGCCACTGAAGCTTTCTTT
TRBV5-5	TRBJ2-2	15	few	TRBD1	CATTKGAQDTGELFF	TGTGCCACCACAAAGGGGGCCCAGGACACCGGGGAGCTGTTTTTT
TRBV29-1	TRBJ2-1	18	many	TRBD2	CSVADPSSGRSPYNEQFF	TGCAGCGTTGCCGACCCATCTAGCGGGAGATCTCCCTACAATGAGCAGTTCTTC
TRBV28	TRBJ2-2	15	NA	TRBD2	CASSFLAGNTGELFF	TGTGCCAGCAGTTTCCTAGCGGGGAACACCGGGGAGCTGTTTTTT
TRBV18	TRBJ1-5	15	few	TRBD1	CASSPSTGGRQPQHF	TGTGCCAGCTCACCCTCCACAGGGGGACGGCAGCCCCAGCATTTT
TRBV30	TRBJ1-5	14	few	NA	CAWSGGGGNQPQHF	TGTGCCTGGAGTGGAGGGGGTGGTAATCAGCCCCAGCATTTT
TRBV5-1	TRBJ2-5	16	NA	TRBD2	CASRERAGANQETQYF	TGCGCCAGCAGAGAGAGGGCGGGAGCTAACCAAGAGACCCAGTACTTC
TRBV5-1	TRBJ2-6	18	many	NA	CASSRTTGPLSGANVLTF	TGCGCCAGCAGCAGAACAACAGGGCCGCTCTCTGGGGCCAACGTCCTGACTTTC
TRBV5-1	TRBJ2-7	15	NA	TRBD1	CASSPRQGTVYEQYF	TGCGCCAGCAGCCCGAGACAGGGGACGGTCTACGAGCAGTACTTC
TRBV7-2	TRBJ1-4	14	NA	NA	CASSSGVGRRKLFF	TGTGCCAGCAGCTCGGGGGTCGGTCGGAGGAAACTGTTTTTT
TRBV27	TRBJ2-1	12	NA	NA	CASSLRRGEQFF	TGTGCCAGCAGTTTAAGGAGAGGTGAGCAGTTCTTC
TRBV4-1	TRBJ1-2	14	NA	NA	CASSQDPGPYGYTF	TGCGCCAGCAGCCAAGATCCTGGGCCCTATGGCTACACCTTC
TRBV4-3	TRBJ2-2	16	NA	NA	CASSQEIAANTGELFF	TGCGCCAGCAGCCAAGAAATAGCGGCGAACACCGGGGAGCTGTTTTTT
TRBV10-3	TRBJ1-6	16	NA	NA	CAISEGSGFGNSPLHF	TGTGCCATCAGTGAAGGGTCGGGATTCGGTAATTCACCCCTCCACTTT
TRBV10-3	TRBJ1-4	14	NA	NA	CAIRSDGGGEKLFF	TGTGCCATCAGGAGCGATGGGGGCGGGGAAAAACTGTTTTTT
TRBV7-2	TRBJ2-7	14	NA	NA	CASSLVVADYEQYF	TGTGCCAGCAGCTTAGTTGTCGCGGACTACGAGCAGTACTTC
TRBV9	TRBJ1-2	16	few	NA	CASSVGEAGSWGGYTF	TGTGCCAGCAGCGTAGGGGAGGCAGGTTCGTGGGGTGGCTACACCTTC
TRBV7-3	TRBJ1-1	13	NA	NA	CASSATGPTEAFF	TGTGCCAGCAGCGCAACAGGACCGACTGAAGCTTTCTTT
TRBV23-1	TRBJ2-5	15	NA	TRBD1	CASSQRDRAVETQYF	TGCGCCAGCAGTCAACGCGACAGGGCGGTCGAGACCCAGTACTTC
TRBV7-2	TRBJ1-2	13	NA	TRBD1	CANNLGTAHGYTF	TGTGCCAACAACCTCGGGACAGCTCATGGCTACACCTTC
TRBV11-2	TRBJ2-5	14	NA	TRBD1	CASSLTGYQETQYF	TGTGCCAGCAGCTTGACAGGGTACCAAGAGACCCAGTACTTC
TRBV9	TRBJ2-3	13	few	NA	CASSVVRADTQYF	TGTGCCAGCAGCGTAGTGCGGGCGGATACGCAGTATTTT
TRBV15	TRBJ1-5	18	NA	TRBD1	CATSRGQGATNSNQPQHF	TGTGCCACCAGCAGAGGACAGGGTGCCACCAATAGCAATCAGCCCCAGCATTTT
TRBV18	TRBJ2-2	14	NA	NA	CASSPGQYTGELFF	TGTGCCAGCTCACCAGGACAGTACACCGGGGAGCTGTTTTTT
TRBV9	TRBJ2-7	16	few	TRBD2	CASSVGGTSGSYEQYF	TGTGCCAGCAGCGTAGGTGGGACTAGCGGGTCCTACGAGCAGTACTTC
TRBV2	TRBJ1-1	13	NA	TRBD1	CASSVQGETEAFF	TGTGCCAGCAGTGTGCAGGGGGAAACTGAAGCTTTCTTT